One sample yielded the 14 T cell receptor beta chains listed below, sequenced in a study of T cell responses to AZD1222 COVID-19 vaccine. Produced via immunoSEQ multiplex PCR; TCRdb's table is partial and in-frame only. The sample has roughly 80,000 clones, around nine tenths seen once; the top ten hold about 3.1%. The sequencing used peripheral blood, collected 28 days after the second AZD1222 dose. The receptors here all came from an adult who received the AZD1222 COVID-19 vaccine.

The CDR3 loop reads CASLGSLGFGYTF. The CDR3 DNA sequence: TGTGCTAGTTTAGGCTCGTTGGGTTTTGGCTACACCTTC. The chain employs TRBV12-5 and TRBJ1-2; D unclear. Germline V lookup: CDR1 LGHNT, CDR2 FRNRAP. The CDR3 length is 13 residues. The V and J ends lost 8 bases and 7 bases respectively, with 17 bases between them.

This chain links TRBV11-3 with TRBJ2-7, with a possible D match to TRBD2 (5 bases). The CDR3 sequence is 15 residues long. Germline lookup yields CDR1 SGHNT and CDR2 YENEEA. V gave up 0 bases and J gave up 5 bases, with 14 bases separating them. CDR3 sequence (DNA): TGTGCCAGCAGCTTAGATTGGACCGCCGGGAACGAGCAGTACTTC. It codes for CASSLDWTAGNEQYF.

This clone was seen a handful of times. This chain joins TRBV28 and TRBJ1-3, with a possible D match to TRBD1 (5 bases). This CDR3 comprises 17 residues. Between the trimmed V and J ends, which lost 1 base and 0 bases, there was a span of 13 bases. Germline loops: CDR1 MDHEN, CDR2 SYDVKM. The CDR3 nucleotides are TGTGCCAGCAGTTTATTAATGGGGGGGACCTCTGGAAACACCATATATTTT. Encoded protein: CASSLLMGGTSGNTIYF. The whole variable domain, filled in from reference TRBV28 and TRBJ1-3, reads DVKVTQSSRYLVKRTGEKVFLECVQDMDHENMFWYRQDPGLGLRLIYFSYDVKMKEKGDIPEGYSVSREKKERFSLILESASTNQTSMYLCASSLLMGGTSGNTIYFGEGSWLTVV.

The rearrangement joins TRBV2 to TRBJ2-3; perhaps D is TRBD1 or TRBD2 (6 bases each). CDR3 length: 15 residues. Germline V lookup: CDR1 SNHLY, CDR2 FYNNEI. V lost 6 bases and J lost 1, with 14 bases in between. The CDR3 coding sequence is TGTGCCAGCAGGACAAGGGGGGCGGGCACAGATACGCAGTATTTT. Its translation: CASRTRGAGTDTQYF.

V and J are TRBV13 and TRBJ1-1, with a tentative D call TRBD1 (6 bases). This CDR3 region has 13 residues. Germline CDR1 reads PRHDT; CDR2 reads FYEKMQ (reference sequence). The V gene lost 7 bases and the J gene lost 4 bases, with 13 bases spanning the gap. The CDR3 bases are TGTGCCAGCAACAAACAGGGAGCCACTGAAGCTTTCTTT. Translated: CASNKQGATEAFF.

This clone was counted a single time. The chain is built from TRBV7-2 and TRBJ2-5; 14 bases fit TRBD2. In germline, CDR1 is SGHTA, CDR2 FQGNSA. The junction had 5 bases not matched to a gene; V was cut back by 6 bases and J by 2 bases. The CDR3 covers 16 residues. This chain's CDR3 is CASRGLAGVAQETQYF. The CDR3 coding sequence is TGTGCCAGCAGGGGACTAGCGGGAGTCGCTCAAGAGACCCAGTACTTC.

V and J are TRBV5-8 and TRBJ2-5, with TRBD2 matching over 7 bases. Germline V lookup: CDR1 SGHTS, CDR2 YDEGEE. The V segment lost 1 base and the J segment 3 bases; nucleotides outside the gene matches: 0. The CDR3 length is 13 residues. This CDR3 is CASSLTSEETQYF. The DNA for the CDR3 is TGTGCCAGCAGCTTGACTAGCGAAGAGACCCAGTACTTC.

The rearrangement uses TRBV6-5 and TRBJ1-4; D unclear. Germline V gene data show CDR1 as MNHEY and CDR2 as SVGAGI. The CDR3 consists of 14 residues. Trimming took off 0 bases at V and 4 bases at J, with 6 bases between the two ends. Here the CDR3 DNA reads TGTGCCAGCAGTTACTCGCAAAATAATGAAAAACTGTTTTTT. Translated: CASSYSQNNEKLFF.

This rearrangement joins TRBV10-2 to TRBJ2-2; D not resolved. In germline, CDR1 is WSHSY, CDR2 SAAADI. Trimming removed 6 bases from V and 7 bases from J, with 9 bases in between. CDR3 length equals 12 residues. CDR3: CASRTPYGELFF. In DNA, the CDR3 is TGCGCCAGCAGAACACCTTACGGGGAGCTGTTTTTT.

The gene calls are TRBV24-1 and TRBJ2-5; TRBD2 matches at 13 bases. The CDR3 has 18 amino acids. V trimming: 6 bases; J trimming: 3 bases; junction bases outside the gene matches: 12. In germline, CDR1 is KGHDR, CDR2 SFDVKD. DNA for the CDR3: TGTGCCACCAGTCAAAGAACCACGGGACTAGCGGGGAAAGAGACCCAGTACTTC. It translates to CATSQRTTGLAGKETQYF.

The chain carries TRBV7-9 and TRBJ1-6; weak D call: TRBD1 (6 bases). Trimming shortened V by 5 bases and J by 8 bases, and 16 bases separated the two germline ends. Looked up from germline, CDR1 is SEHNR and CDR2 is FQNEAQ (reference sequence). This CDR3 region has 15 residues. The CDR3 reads CASSLLQGRDSPLHF. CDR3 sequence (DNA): TGTGCCAGCAGCCTTTTACAGGGTCGGGATTCACCCCTCCACTTT.

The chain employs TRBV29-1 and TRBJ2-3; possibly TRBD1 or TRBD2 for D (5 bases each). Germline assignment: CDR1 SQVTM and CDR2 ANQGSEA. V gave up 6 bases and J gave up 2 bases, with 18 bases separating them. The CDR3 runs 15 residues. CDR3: CSVVPGTRNTDTQYF. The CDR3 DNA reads TGCAGCGTCGTACCGGGGACCCGGAACACAGATACGCAGTATTTT.

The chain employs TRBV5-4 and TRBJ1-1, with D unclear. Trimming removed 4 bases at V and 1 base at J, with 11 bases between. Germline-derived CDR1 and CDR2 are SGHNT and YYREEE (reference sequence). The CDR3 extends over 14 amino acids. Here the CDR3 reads CASSLKSRNTEAFF. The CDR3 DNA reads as TGTGCCAGCAGCCTGAAAAGTCGGAACACTGAAGCTTTCTTT. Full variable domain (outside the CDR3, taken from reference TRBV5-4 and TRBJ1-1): ETGVTQSPTHLIKTRGQQVTLRCSSQSGHNTVSWYQQALGQGPQFIFQYYREEENGRGNFPPRFSGLQFPNYSSELNVNALELDDSALYLCASSLKSRNTEAFFGQGTRLTVV.

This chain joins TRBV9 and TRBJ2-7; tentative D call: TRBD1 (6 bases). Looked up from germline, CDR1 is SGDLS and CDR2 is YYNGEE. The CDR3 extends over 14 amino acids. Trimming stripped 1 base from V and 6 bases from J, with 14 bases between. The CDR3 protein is CASSVRGQMSEQYF. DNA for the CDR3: TGTGCCAGCAGCGTAAGAGGACAGATGAGCGAGCAGTACTTC.